What follows is one T cell receptor beta chain and its context. This entry comes from a study of cytomegalovirus exposure and HLA in healthy donors. Primers: 60 Vbeta forward and 13 Jbeta reverse. Assay: immunoSEQ multiplex PCR; the TCRdb copy retains only in-frame clones and omits some. The sample comprises about 150,000 clones, 72% of which are singletons, and about 4.4% rests with the top ten. This CDR3 is 13 amino acids long. Looked up from germline, CDR1 is KGHSH and CDR2 is LQKENI. Trimming removed 2 bases at V and 3 bases at J, with 7 bases between. The sample taken for sequencing was PBMCs. The clonotype originates from a man in his fifties or sixties in good health and CMV-seropositive. The genes are TRBV18 and TRBJ1-2, with D hard to call. For the CDR3, the DNA is TGTGCCAGCTCACCATCGGGTGACTATGGCTACACCTTC. It specifies CASSPSGDYGYTF.